These 5 T cell receptor beta chains originate from one sample sequenced in a study of shared clonotypes between healthy human individuals. Only in-frame clones appear in the TCRdb table, and some are missing; sequencing was by immunoSEQ multiplex PCR. The sample includes roughly 1,600,000 clones, about 98.5% of them seen just once. Sequenced sample: naive CD4+ T cells sorted from blood. As to subset: CD45RA+ positively selected. These TCRs come from a man between 25 and 39 years old in good health.

This chain links TRBV11-2 with TRBJ2-1; D perhaps matches TRBD2 (6 bases). The V gene's germline CDR1 is SGHAT and CDR2 FQNNGV. V lost 6 bases to trimming and J lost 8 bases, with 17 bases between them. CDR3 size: 14 residues. The CDR3 coding sequence is TGTGCCAGCAGTCAGGGACTCCCACCCCATGAGCAGTTCTTC. As protein: CASSQGLPPHEQFF.

The chain combines TRBV28 with TRBJ1-1; D not resolved. Germline CDR1 reads MDHEN; CDR2 reads SYDVKM. This CDR3 has 15 amino acids. Trimming shortened V by 2 bases and J by 11 bases, and 21 bases separated the two germline ends. For the CDR3, the DNA is TGTGCCAGCAGTTTAAGGTTTGGCCTGGCTCCGCAGGCTTTCTTT. It codes for CASSLRFGLAPQAFF.

V usage is TRBV6-5 and J usage is TRBJ2-5, with 9 bases matching TRBD1. Trimming cost V 0 bases and J 7 bases; bases outside gene matches: 6. CDR1 is MNHEY, CDR2 SVGAGI, per germline. The CDR3 runs 15 residues. CDR3 sequence reads: CASSYSETGGGTQYF. As DNA, the CDR3 is TGTGCCAGCAGTTACTCCGAGACAGGGGGAGGGACCCAGTACTTC.

V gene TRBV9 combines with J gene TRBJ1-1; no firm D call. Germline CDR1 and CDR2: SGDLS and YYNGEE. The CDR3 extends over 14 amino acids. The V end lost 4 bases, the J end lost 4 bases, and 14 bases lay between the germline ends. CDR3 region: CASSPKGERTEAFF. Here the CDR3 DNA reads TGTGCCAGCAGCCCAAAAGGAGAGCGCACTGAAGCTTTCTTT.

This rearrangement joins TRBV2 to TRBJ1-2; possibly TRBD1 for D (6 bases). The CDR3 consists of 14 residues. The germline V and J ends were trimmed by 6 bases and 0 bases, with 11 bases remaining between them. Looked up from germline, CDR1 is SNHLY and CDR2 is FYNNEI. The CDR3 spells CASRADRPNYGYTF. CDR3 DNA: TGTGCCAGCAGGGCTGACAGGCCTAACTATGGCTACACCTTC.